This T cell receptor (beta chain) was identified during a study of T cell repertoires in ileal Crohn's disease. The sample's time point: neoterminal ileum biopsy at postoperative endoscopy, about 6 months after surgery. The repertoire was sequenced with immunoSEQ multiplex PCR; TCRdb's copy has only in-frame clones and lacks some. Of 8,500 to 13,000 clones in the sample, 70% to 90% were seen once. This CDR3 spans 18 amino acids. The ends lost 0 bases at V and 4 bases at J; junction bases unmatched: 12. From germline, CDR1 is LNHDA and CDR2 SQIVND (reference sequence). Details on this clone: Its matching antigen is unknown.

Study results and limitations: Within the first postoperative year, endoscopy came at median about 7.3 months.

The source material was ileal tissue. V and J are TRBV19 and TRBJ2-1; TRBD2 agrees at 7 bases. This clonotype was sampled from an adult with Crohn's disease. The CDR3 spells CASSIDPGSWEGYNEQFF. The CDR3, as DNA: TGTGCCAGTAGTATAGATCCCGGGTCTTGGGAGGGTTACAATGAGCAGTTCTTC.